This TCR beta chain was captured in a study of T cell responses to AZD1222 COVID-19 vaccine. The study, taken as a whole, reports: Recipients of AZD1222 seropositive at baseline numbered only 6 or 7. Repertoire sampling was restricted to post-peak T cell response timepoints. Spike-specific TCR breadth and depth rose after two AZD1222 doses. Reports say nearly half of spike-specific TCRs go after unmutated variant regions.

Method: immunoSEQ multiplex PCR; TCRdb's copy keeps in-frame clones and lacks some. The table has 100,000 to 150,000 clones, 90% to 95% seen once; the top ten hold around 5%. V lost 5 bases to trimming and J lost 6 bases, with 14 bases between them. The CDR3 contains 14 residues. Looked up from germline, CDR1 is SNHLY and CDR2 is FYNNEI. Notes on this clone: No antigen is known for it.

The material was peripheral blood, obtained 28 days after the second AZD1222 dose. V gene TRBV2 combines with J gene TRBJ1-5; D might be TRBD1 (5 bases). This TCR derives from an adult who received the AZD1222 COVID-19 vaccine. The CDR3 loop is CASSTDVGGQPQHF. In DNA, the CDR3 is TGTGCCAGCAGTACGGACGTCGGGGGTCAGCCCCAGCATTTT.